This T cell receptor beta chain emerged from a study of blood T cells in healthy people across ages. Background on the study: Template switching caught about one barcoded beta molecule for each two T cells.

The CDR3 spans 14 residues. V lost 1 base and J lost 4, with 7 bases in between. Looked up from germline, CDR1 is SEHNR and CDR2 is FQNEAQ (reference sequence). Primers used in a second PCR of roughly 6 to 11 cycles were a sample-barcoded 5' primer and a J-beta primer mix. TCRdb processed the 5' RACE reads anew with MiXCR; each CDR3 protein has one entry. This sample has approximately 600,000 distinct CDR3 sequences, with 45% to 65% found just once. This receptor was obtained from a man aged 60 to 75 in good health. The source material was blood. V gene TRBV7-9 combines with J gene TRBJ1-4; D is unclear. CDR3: CASSLGSVNEKLFF. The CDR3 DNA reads TGTGCCAGCAGCTTAGGCAGTGTTAATGAAAAACTGTTTTTT.